This T cell receptor beta chain was profiled in a study of T cell responses to AZD1222 COVID-19 vaccine. Regarding the study as a whole: Vaccine-associated CD4 TCRs spanned spike, dominant at 160-218 and 743-854. Repertoires were collected only later (after the peak T cell response had occurred). The sample set comprised mostly white British donors with more females, and clonal diversity was possibly underestimated.

About this clone: No antigen is known for it.

V was pared by 5 bases and J by 7 bases, with 16 bases between. The CDR3 sequence is 14 residues long. Per germline, CDR1 MNHNS and CDR2 SASEGT. Repertoires were generated with immunoSEQ multiplex PCR, while TCRdb's copy carries only in-frame clones and drops some. The top ten hold 25% to 30% of the sample, which has approximately 180,000 clones, approximately 90% seen once. Sequencing used peripheral blood, obtained 28 days after the second AZD1222 dose. This sequence joins TRBV6-1 and TRBJ2-3; no clear D. This sequence originates from an adult who received the AZD1222 COVID-19 vaccine. The CDR3 is CASSPGLGKHTQYF. The CDR3 DNA sequence: TGTGCCAGCAGTCCCGGTCTGGGCAAGCATACGCAGTATTTT.